These T cell receptor beta chains were read from a single sample in a study of blood T cell repertoires in COVID-19. Assay: immunoSEQ multiplex PCR; the TCRdb copy retains only in-frame clones and omits some. The sample comprises fewer than 200,000 clones, 80% to 90% of which are singletons, and approximately 18% rests with the top ten. The sequenced material came from peripheral blood. The receptors here all came from a woman aged 70 to 79 who had recovered from COVID-19. Both conserved end residues are part of each CDR3. The order of the fields is CDR3 protein, CDR3 DNA, D gene, clone size, J gene, V gene. D genes are given only for firm matches. Size is stated for part of the rows, as once, few or many counts, or as a class when the clone is expanded.

cdr3_aa: CASSFRQNPEAFF
cdr3_nt: TGTGCCAGCAGCTTCCGACAGAACCCAGAAGCTTTCTTT
d_call: NA
clone_size: NA
j_call: TRBJ1-1
v_call: TRBV13

cdr3_aa: CASSSRDRAYEQYF
cdr3_nt: TGTGCCAGCAGTAGCCGGGACAGGGCCTACGAGCAGTACTTC
d_call: TRBD1
clone_size: NA
j_call: TRBJ2-7
v_call: TRBV27

cdr3_aa: CASSGEGFTNEKLFF
cdr3_nt: TGCGCCAGCAGCGGGGAGGGCTTTACTAATGAAAAACTGTTTTTT
d_call: NA
clone_size: NA
j_call: TRBJ1-4
v_call: TRBV5-1

cdr3_aa: CASTQQGLMDF
cdr3_nt: TGTGCCAGCACCCAACAGGGTTTGATGGACTTC
d_call: NA
clone_size: few
j_call: TRBJ2-7
v_call: TRBV28

cdr3_aa: CASSFGTSGSSDTQYF
cdr3_nt: TGCGCCAGCAGCTTCGGGACTAGCGGGAGCTCAGATACGCAGTATTTT
d_call: TRBD2
clone_size: NA
j_call: TRBJ2-3
v_call: TRBV5-1

cdr3_aa: CASSQDNRAKHF
cdr3_nt: TGTGCCAGCAGCCAAGATAACAGGGCCAAGCATTTT
d_call: NA
clone_size: once
j_call: TRBJ1-5
v_call: TRBV3-1/TRBV3-2

cdr3_aa: CASSLWAGTGNEKLFF
cdr3_nt: TGTGCCAGCAGTTTATGGGCGGGTACGGGTAATGAAAAACTGTTTTTT
d_call: NA
clone_size: NA
j_call: TRBJ1-4
v_call: TRBV27

cdr3_aa: CASSSSGTEGEKLFF
cdr3_nt: TGCGCCAGCAGCTCCTCCGGGACAGAAGGTGAAAAACTGTTTTTT
d_call: TRBD1
clone_size: once
j_call: TRBJ1-4
v_call: TRBV5-1

cdr3_aa: CASSLGGMNTEAFF
cdr3_nt: TGCGCCAGCAGCTTGGGTGGCATGAACACTGAAGCTTTCTTT
d_call: NA
clone_size: NA
j_call: TRBJ1-1
v_call: TRBV5-1

cdr3_aa: CASSPRGPGGNEQFF
cdr3_nt: TGTGCCAGCAGCCCCCGCGGCCCAGGGGGGAATGAGCAGTTCTTC
d_call: NA
clone_size: NA
j_call: TRBJ2-1
v_call: TRBV7-2

cdr3_aa: CASQRDGAGANVLTF
cdr3_nt: TGCGCCAGCCAACGGGATGGCGCTGGGGCCAACGTCCTGACTTTC
d_call: NA
clone_size: NA
j_call: TRBJ2-6
v_call: TRBV5-1

cdr3_aa: CATNEAGGYEQYF
cdr3_nt: TGTGCCACAAACGAGGCAGGGGGGTACGAGCAGTACTTC
d_call: NA
clone_size: NA
j_call: TRBJ2-7
v_call: TRBV6-5

cdr3_aa: CSVKGRLGEKLFF
cdr3_nt: TGCAGCGTAAAGGGGCGCTTAGGTGAAAAACTGTTTTTT
d_call: NA
clone_size: once
j_call: TRBJ1-4
v_call: TRBV29-1

cdr3_aa: CAISEMEGRSNQPQHF
cdr3_nt: TGTGCCATCAGTGAGATGGAGGGAAGGAGCAATCAGCCCCAGCATTTT
d_call: NA
clone_size: once
j_call: TRBJ1-5
v_call: TRBV10-3

cdr3_aa: CASSLAVTGELFF
cdr3_nt: TGTGCCAGCAGCTTGGCCGTCACCGGGGAGCTGTTTTTT
d_call: NA
clone_size: NA
j_call: TRBJ2-2
v_call: TRBV5-4

cdr3_aa: CASSPLAGGRVDTQYF
cdr3_nt: TGTGCCAGCAGCCCCCTAGCGGGGGGGCGTGTAGATACGCAGTATTTT
d_call: TRBD2
clone_size: NA
j_call: TRBJ2-3
v_call: TRBV9

cdr3_aa: CASSQDWGGRAPQYF
cdr3_nt: TGTGCCAGCAGCCAAGACTGGGGCGGGAGGGCCCCCCAGTATTTT
d_call: TRBD2
clone_size: NA
j_call: TRBJ2-3
v_call: TRBV3-1/TRBV3-2

cdr3_aa: CASSPDGAGAPGGEQFF
cdr3_nt: TGTGCCAGCAGCCCAGATGGCGCGGGAGCCCCCGGGGGTGAGCAGTTCTTC
d_call: TRBD2
clone_size: NA
j_call: TRBJ2-1
v_call: TRBV7-9

cdr3_aa: CASSPDRVVNEQFF
cdr3_nt: TGTGCCAGTTCCCCGGACAGGGTCGTGAATGAGCAGTTCTTC
d_call: TRBD1
clone_size: NA
j_call: TRBJ2-1
v_call: TRBV19

cdr3_aa: CAISDLRTGQGEQFF
cdr3_nt: TGTGCCATCAGTGACCTCCGGACAGGGCAGGGTGAGCAGTTCTTC
d_call: TRBD1
clone_size: NA
j_call: TRBJ2-1
v_call: TRBV10-3

cdr3_aa: CASSLGGLGEQFF
cdr3_nt: TGTGCCAGCAGCCTGGGGGGGCTCGGGGAGCAGTTCTTC
d_call: NA
clone_size: NA
j_call: TRBJ2-1
v_call: TRBV12-3/TRBV12-4

cdr3_aa: CATSDLREAPGELFF
cdr3_nt: TGTGCCACCAGTGATTTGAGGGAGGCTCCCGGGGAGCTGTTTTTT
d_call: NA
clone_size: NA
j_call: TRBJ2-2
v_call: TRBV24-1

cdr3_aa: CSVEGLAVGGEQFF
cdr3_nt: TGCAGCGTTGAAGGGCTAGCGGTTGGAGGGGAGCAGTTCTTC
d_call: TRBD2
clone_size: NA
j_call: TRBJ2-1
v_call: TRBV29-1

cdr3_aa: CASSLPSWRGAAAGELFF
cdr3_nt: TGTGCCAGCAGTTTACCTTCTTGGCGGGGGGCTGCAGCCGGGGAGCTGTTTTTT
d_call: TRBD2
clone_size: NA
j_call: TRBJ2-2
v_call: TRBV27

cdr3_aa: CASSLVWDTLGEKLFF
cdr3_nt: TGTGCCAGCAGCTTAGTGTGGGACACCTTGGGAGAAAAACTGTTTTTT
d_call: NA
clone_size: few
j_call: TRBJ1-4
v_call: TRBV7-2